This passage covers 14 T cell receptor beta chains from one sample sequenced in a study of early T cells in non-severe SARS-CoV-2 infection. TCRdb re-derived calls from the 5' RACE reads in MiXCR, one entry per CDR3 protein. The data show 28,000 or so distinct CDR3 sequences, with 3% to 4% seen just once and more than 8% held by the top ten. What was sequenced was whole blood. These receptors were obtained from an adult who was a healthcare worker with PCR-confirmed SARS-CoV-2 infection or an uninfected control (not recorded which).

This clonotype occurred many times. V and J are TRBV5-1 and TRBJ1-2, with D possibly TRBD1 on 6 matching bases. V gave up 1 base and J gave up 4 bases, with 14 bases separating them. Germline V CDR1 and CDR2: SGHRS, YFSETQ. This CDR3 region has 15 residues. The CDR3 protein is CASSLNRVGAYGYTF. CDR3 DNA sequence: TGCGCCAGCAGCTTGAACAGGGTGGGCGCCTATGGCTACACCTTC.

This clonotype showed up many times. This chain connects TRBV10-3 to TRBJ1-3; the D is unclear. This CDR3 is 13 amino acids long. Trimming took off 6 bases at V and 0 bases at J, with 6 bases between the two ends. Germline V gene lookup returns CDR1 ENHRY and CDR2 SYGVKD. This CDR3 reads CAIRPSSGNTIYF. The CDR3 DNA reads as TGTGCCATCAGGCCATCCTCTGGAAACACCATATATTTT.

This chain connects TRBV11-2 to TRBJ2-7; a possible D gene is TRBD1 (6 bases). CDR3 length: 15 residues. V shed 1 base and J shed 2 bases, with 12 bases lying between them. Germline loops: CDR1 SGHAT, CDR2 FQNNGV. CDR3 protein: CASSLAGGSPYEQYF. The CDR3 DNA follows: TGTGCCAGCAGCTTAGCTGGGGGCTCCCCCTACGAGCAGTACTTC.

This clonotype came up many times. The chain recombines TRBV30 with TRBJ2-1; D gene ambiguous. The CDR3 is made up of 10 amino acids. The germline CDR1 and CDR2 sequences are GTSNPN and SVGIG (reference sequence). V was clipped by 3 bases and J by 9 bases, with 6 bases between them. CDR3 nucleotides: TGTGCCTGGAGCCGTAGTGAGCAGTTCTTC. It specifies CAWSRSEQFF.

The chain couples TRBV29-1 to TRBJ2-3; a weak D match, TRBD1 (6 bases). The CDR3 extends over 12 amino acids. Trimming took off 6 bases at V and 2 bases at J, with 9 bases between the two ends. CDR1 and CDR2 (germline): SQVTM, ANQGSEA. The CDR3 region is CSVGQSTDTQYF. Written as DNA, the CDR3 is TGCAGCGTCGGACAGTCCACAGATACGCAGTATTTT.

This clonotype has at least ten counts. This rearrangement joins TRBV27 to TRBJ2-4; 7 bases align to TRBD1. V trimming: 5 bases; J trimming: 1 base; junction bases outside the gene matches: 5. CDR3 length equals 15 residues. Germline V gene lookup returns CDR1 MNHEY and CDR2 SMNVEV (reference sequence). The CDR3 nucleotides read TGTGCCAGCAGTACAAGCAGGGGGGCCAAAAACATTCAGTACTTC. Translated, it gives CASSTSRGAKNIQYF.

This clonotype appeared many times. Here the CDR3 DNA reads TGCGCCAGCAGCTTGGCGACTAGCGGGATCTCCTACGAGCAGTACTTC. Translated: CASSLATSGISYEQYF. The V gene is TRBV5-1, the J gene TRBJ2-7, with 11 bases fitting TRBD2. In germline, CDR1 is SGHRS, CDR2 YFSETQ. This CDR3 is 16 amino acids long. J lost 0 bases, V lost 0 bases, and 2 bases had no gene match.

This clonotype was detected a few times. The chain is built from TRBV19 and TRBJ2-5, with TRBD1 as a possible D gene (5 bases). Germline CDR1 reads LNHDA; CDR2 reads SQIVND (reference sequence). CDR3 length equals 14 residues. The ends were cut back, 2 bases at V and 2 bases at J, with 9 bases in the middle. The CDR3, as DNA: TGTGCCAGTAGTATAAGGGGATTACAAGAGACCCAGTACTTC. This codes for CASSIRGLQETQYF.

This clonotype was observed at least ten times. The chain carries TRBV20-1 and TRBJ1-3; a weak D match, TRBD1 (6 bases). CDR1 is DFQATT and CDR2 is SNEGSKA in the germline V gene (reference sequence). With 0 bases removed from V and 4 bases from J, the gap between germline ends came to 10 bases. The CDR3 extends over 14 amino acids. The CDR3 DNA reads as TGCAGTGCTAGAGAAACAGGGATCGGAAACACCATATATTTT. Translated: CSARETGIGNTIYF.

This sequence joins TRBV12-3 or TRBV12-4 and TRBJ2-7, with 15 bases fitting TRBD2. The V and J ends lost 0 bases and 3 bases, in that order; junction bases with no gene match: 3. The CDR3 runs to 17 residues. The CDR3 protein is CASSLALGLAGGYEQYF. The CDR3 region has the DNA TGTGCCAGCAGTTTAGCGCTGGGACTAGCGGGAGGCTACGAGCAGTACTTC.

This clonotype has at least ten counts. The chain is built from TRBV2 and TRBJ1-2; 7 bases fit TRBD1. Germline V gives CDR1 SNHLY, CDR2 FYNNEI. V gave up 6 bases and J gave up 13 bases; unmatched junction bases: 8. The CDR3 is 11 amino acids. CDR3 DNA: TGTGCCAGCAGATCCCGGGACAGCATCACCTTC. Protein: CASRSRDSITF.

This clonotype was recorded many times. The rearrangement links TRBV27 to TRBJ2-7; D unclear. CDR1 is MNHEY and CDR2 is SMNVEV in the germline V gene (reference sequence). Trimming took 6 bases from V and 4 from J, leaving 10 bases between them. The CDR3 is 12 amino acids. For the CDR3, the DNA is TGTGCCAGCAGCCATTCGAGGTACGAGCAGTACTTC. This gives the protein CASSHSRYEQYF.

The rearrangement uses TRBV19 and TRBJ2-1; 8 nucleotides align to TRBD1. The V and J ends lost 4 bases and 9 bases, in that order; junction bases with no gene match: 8. CDR1 and CDR2 from the germline V gene are LNHDA and SQIVND (reference sequence). The length of the CDR3 is 14 residues. The CDR3 sequence is CASSTAGGYGEQFF. In nucleotides, the CDR3 is TGTGCCAGTAGTACGGCAGGGGGCTATGGTGAGCAGTTCTTC.

This clonotype was counted ten times or more. The chain links TRBV20-1 to TRBJ2-1, with D uncertain. Trimming cost V 3 bases and J 13 bases, with 13 bases left between them. Germline lookup yields CDR1 DFQATT and CDR2 SNEGSKA (reference sequence). The CDR3 runs to 11 residues. CDR3 loop: CSARGSKVQFF. CDR3 bases: TGCAGTGCTAGGGGGTCGAAAGTTCAGTTCTTC.